What follows describes a single TCR beta chain. The specificity of this receptor is unknown. The input lacks base qualities; no much larger clone sits a single base away. The CDR3, cysteine through phenylalanine, is 14 amino acids long. Of the read, only the CDR3 DNA is kept; its 42 bases are in frame from base 1. Taken from the germline V gene, the CDR1 and CDR2 loops are MNHEY and SVGEGT. Trimming at the junction amounts to 4 bases on V and 2 bases on J, and the germline ends lie 11 bases apart. This sample stems from a study of blood T cell repertoires in COVID-19 (dated by TCRdb to the early 2020s). About the investigation overall: Samples from collaborators originated in the United States, Italy and Spain and spanned both the acute and convalescent phases of COVID-19. The material from the prospective study consisted of cDNA or gDNA derived from T cells, B-cell-depleted T cells, or PBMCs. Subjects who had been exposed to COVID-19, were actively infected with it, or had recovered from it provided the deeply sampled blood TCRbeta repertoires that made up the dataset. The repertoires were released in a freely available public database intended as a resource for research on the immune response to SARS-CoV-2. Samples came from the ongoing ImmuneRACE study (first 160 participants) plus 1,254 subjects from 6 global collaborators. The sample metadata nearly always contained a de-identified subject ID, COVID-19 status, age in years and sex. Where available, HLA class I and class II types were obtained from metadata supplied by the sample provider rather than from assay-based typing. Findings and caveats that apply to the study as a whole: The amount of clinical and demographic metadata varied by source and participant and was provided uncurated.

TCRbeta CDR3 regions were amplified from genomic DNA using the immunoSEQ Assay, a bias-controlled multiplex PCR. Under the source paper's analysis protocol: The number of nucleated cells in each sample was estimated from the amplification of reference gene primers within the assay. To quantify the absolute abundance of each unique TCRbeta CDR3 rearrangement, sequence reads were collapsed and filtered. For each sample, productive Simpson clonality was calculated by taking the square root of Simpson's diversity index across productive rearrangements. TCRdb obtained this table from immuneACCESS and retained in-frame rearrangements with V and J assigned. These tables miss some clones; where compared with another copy, unresolved V genes account for less than half of the shortfall, and the remainder is unexplained. D and trimming come from the DNA, and the V and J calls and clone size come from that table. For this sample there are 200,000 to 250,000 clones; 65% to 85% appear just once. The top ten clones comprise about 4.5% of the sample.

Participants in the prospective study were aged about 18 to 89 years, lived in 24 United States geographic areas, and enrolled through a virtual design. In the prospective study, cohorts were assigned on the basis of participant-reported clinical history obtained from a screening survey and a study questionnaire. In the prospective study, whole blood, serum and a nasopharyngeal or oropharyngeal swab were collected from each participant by mobile phlebotomists. Prospective study participants could optionally give additional blood draws and questionnaires over an approximately two-month period. Blood samples from the prospective study were shipped frozen or at room temperature prior to DNA extraction.

The specimen sequenced was PBMCs or T cells enriched from blood (not recorded which). Recombination joined TRBV6-2 or TRBV6-3 with TRBJ1-2; tentative D gene TRBD1, with 6 bases matching. This TCR came from a man aged 30-40 years with acute COVID-19. The CDR3 has the sequence CASSFFDRNYGYTF. DNA sequence: TGTGCCAGCAGTTTTTTTGACAGGAACTATGGCTACACCTTC.